The T cell receptor (beta chain) described here comes from a study of blood T cell repertoires in COVID-19. Study information: Samples representing acute and convalescent COVID-19 were sourced from the United States, Italy and Spain. The cDNA or gDNA used as material had been derived from T cells, B-cell-depleted T cells, or PBMCs.

This CDR3 has 15 residues. Trimming left V 4 bases short and J 3 bases short, with 16 bases between. Per the germline V gene, CDR1 is LGHNA and CDR2 is YSLEER. This clone was detected only once. Measured with immunoSEQ multiplex PCR; TCRdb has only the in-frame clones, and not every one. The sample has some 200,000 clones; nearly 85% are singletons. Those enrolled in Seattle joined during active infection and were followed longitudinally afterward. The sample comprised peripheral blood. The sequence derives from a woman in her twenties or thirties with COVID-19, enrolled during active disease. The rearrangement joins TRBV4-3 to TRBJ2-7; possible D gene TRBD2, 6 bases. The CDR3 nucleotides read TGCGCCAGCAGCCGAGAAATCCCCGGGGGCTACGAGCAGTACTTC. It yields the protein CASSREIPGGYEQYF.